Described below is a single TCR beta chain sequence and its context. The ends lost 7 bases at V and 5 bases at J; junction bases unmatched: 12. The CDR3 contains 14 residues. Germline assignment: CDR1 SGHRS and CDR2 YFSETQ. These data belong to a study of T-cell memory formation after mild COVID-19. TCRdb reprocessed the 5' RACE reads with MiXCR, giving one entry per CDR3 protein. Counted here are about 250,000 distinct CDR3 sequences, less than 20% occurring once; the ten biggest clones make up around 3.7%. The sequence came from a man aged 18-30 years who had mild COVID-19 (a few samples of this study predate the infection). Cell type and time point are not known. Sample: PBMCs or a T cell subset sorted from them (not recorded which). V usage is TRBV5-1 and J usage is TRBJ2-7; 7 bases fit TRBD1. The CDR3 coding sequence is TGCGCCAGCGAGAGGGGGCAGGGCGGAGACGAGCAGTACTTC. Its translation is CASERGQGGDEQYF.